One and the same sample provided the 26 T cell receptor beta chains below, sequenced in a study of T cells in Graves' hyperthyroidism and ophthalmopathy. The source material, RNA transcripts, was used to amplify TCR beta CDR3 regions. The HTBI set primed first-round TCR CDR3 RT-PCR. TCRdb recomputed calls from the multiplex PCR reads with MiXCR, one row per CDR3 protein. The repertoire holds around 350,000 distinct CDR3 sequences, with around 14% as singletons. The sample was blood. Source of these receptors: a woman aged 18-35 years with Graves' hyperthyroidism.

In this sample, this clonotype turned up many times. The J gene is TRBJ2-2, the V gene TRBV29-1, with TRBD1 matching 9 bases. After removal of 7 bases from V and 4 bases from J, the junction contained 10 bases not matched to a gene. The CDR3 runs 15 residues. Germline-derived CDR1 and CDR2 are SQVTM and ANQGSEA. The CDR3 sequence: CSALLQGARTGELFF. DNA for the CDR3: TGCAGCGCTTTACTACAGGGGGCGCGCACCGGGGAGCTGTTTTTT.

This clonotype turned up a few times. The chain links TRBV20-1 to TRBJ2-3; D possibly corresponds to TRBD2 (7 bases). This CDR3 region has 13 residues. V lost 7 bases and J 0 bases, leaving 11 bases between the germline ends. Looked up from germline, CDR1 is DFQATT and CDR2 is SNEGSKA (reference sequence). The CDR3 is CSGGGTSTDTQYF. The CDR3 DNA sequence: TGCAGTGGGGGGGGGACAAGCACAGATACGCAGTATTTT.

This clonotype was observed many times. The CDR3 loop is CAISPTSGRANTPYNEQFF. CDR3 nucleotides: TGTGCCATCAGTCCTACTAGCGGGAGGGCCAACACGCCCTACAATGAGCAGTTCTTC. J is TRBJ2-1 and V is TRBV10-3; 13 bases are shared with TRBD2. The CDR3 loop spans 19 amino acids. V shed 5 bases, J shed 2 bases, and the junction held 12 bases outside the gene matches. Germline CDR1 reads ENHRY; CDR2 reads SYGVKD.

Ten or more counts support this clonotype. The chain has TRBV28 and TRBJ1-1, with TRBD1 matching over 7 bases. V lost 3 bases and J lost 1; bases outside the gene matches: 5. CDR3 size: 15 residues. The V gene's germline CDR1 is MDHEN and CDR2 SYDVKM. CDR3 residues: CASSFSTGRNTEAFF. In DNA form, the CDR3 reads TGTGCCAGCAGTTTTTCGACAGGGAGGAACACTGAAGCTTTCTTT.

This clonotype was detected only a few times. This chain links TRBV5-6 with TRBJ1-2, with 10 bases lining up with TRBD1. V gave up 1 base and J gave up 4 bases; unmatched junction bases: 7. The CDR3 extends over 16 amino acids. Germline CDR1 SGHDT, CDR2 YYEEEE. The CDR3 protein is CASSLIPDRGSYGYTF. Here the CDR3 DNA reads TGTGCCAGCAGCTTGATACCGGACAGGGGGAGCTATGGCTACACCTTC.

Only a few counts were recorded for this clonotype. The chain carries TRBV19 and TRBJ1-2; D possibly corresponds to TRBD1 (5 bases). V was trimmed by 10 bases and J by 8 bases, leaving 11 bases between them. The CDR3 loop spans 10 amino acids. Germline V gives CDR1 LNHDA, CDR2 SQIVND (reference sequence). In DNA form, the CDR3 reads TGTGCCACCCTCCGGGGGGGCTACACCTTC. This sequence encodes CATLRGGYTF.

The J gene is TRBJ2-1, the V gene TRBV9, with D possibly being TRBD2 (6 bases). CDR1 and CDR2 from the germline V gene are SGDLS and YYNGEE. CDR3 length: 17 amino acids. V lost 4 bases, J lost 1 base, and 18 bases lay in between. The DNA for the CDR3 is TGTGCCAGCAGCCCACGAGCGTATGGGGGGTCCTACAATGAGCAGTTCTTC. Protein: CASSPRAYGGSYNEQFF.

Many counts were recorded for this clonotype. This chain connects TRBV25-1 to TRBJ2-7, with D maybe TRBD1 (6 bases). The CDR3 sequence is 15 residues long. Germline V gives CDR1 MGHDK, CDR2 SYGVNS. Between the trimmed V and J ends, which lost 1 base and 3 bases, there was a span of 13 bases. This CDR3 is CASSEWGPSSYEQYF. The CDR3 nucleotides read TGTGCCAGCAGTGAATGGGGGCCTAGCAGCTACGAGCAGTACTTC.

In this sample, this clonotype turned up many times. Written as DNA, the CDR3 is TGCAGTGCTACAGAAATCCGGGCCCAGAAAGAGACCCAGTACTTC. Amino acid sequence: CSATEIRAQKETQYF. The V gene is TRBV20-1, the J gene TRBJ2-5, with D uncertain. This CDR3 spans 15 amino acids. V was pared by 4 bases and J by 3 bases, with 18 bases between. From germline, CDR1 is DFQATT and CDR2 SNEGSKA (reference sequence).

This clonotype has ten or more counts. V usage is TRBV7-2 and J usage is TRBJ1-5; D gene unclear. CDR1 and CDR2 (germline): SGHTA, FQGNSA. V lost 2 bases to trimming and J lost 0 bases, with 11 bases between them. The CDR3 has 16 amino acids. The CDR3 coding sequence is TGTGCCAGCAGCTTAAGCGGACCGATTAGCAATCAGCCCCAGCATTTT. Amino acids: CASSLSGPISNQPQHF. Filled out from reference TRBV7-2 and TRBJ1-5, the complete variable domain reads GAGVSQSPSNKVTEKGKDVELRCDPISGHTALYWYRQSLGQGLEFLIYFQGNSAPDKSGLPSDRFSAERTGGSVSTLTIQRTQQEDSAVYLCASSLSGPISNQPQHFGDGTRLSIL.

This clonotype was seen repeatedly, ten times or more. V and J are TRBV7-2 and TRBJ2-7; 12 bases map to TRBD2. From germline, CDR1 is SGHTA and CDR2 FQGNSA. Losses at the gene ends were 0 bases for V and 4 bases for J; bases not matched to a gene: 4. This CDR3 has 16 amino acids. CDR3 bases: TGTGCCAGCAGCTTAGCCCGCCTAGCGGGAGGGTACGAGCAGTACTTC. It encodes CASSLARLAGGYEQYF.

This clonotype occurred many times. This rearrangement joins TRBV3-1 to TRBJ2-5, with 11 nucleotides matching TRBD2. The trim removed 7 bases at V and 2 bases at J, leaving 3 bases unmatched. The CDR3 extends over 14 amino acids. Germline assignment: CDR1 LGHDT and CDR2 YNNKEL (reference sequence). The CDR3 reads CASKLAGAQETQYF. CDR3 DNA sequence: TGTGCCAGCAAACTAGCGGGGGCACAAGAGACCCAGTACTTC.

The V call is TRBV7-2, the J call TRBJ1-3; 12 bases are a match to TRBD1. There are 16 residues in the CDR3. The junction had 6 bases not matched to a gene; V was cut back by 5 bases and J by 4 bases. Germline V gives CDR1 SGHTA, CDR2 FQGNSA. The CDR3: CASSQGQGARGNTIYF. The CDR3 DNA sequence: TGTGCCAGCAGCCAGGGACAGGGGGCGCGAGGAAACACCATATATTTT.

In its sample, this clonotype was seen a few times. This sequence joins TRBV25-1 and TRBJ1-6; 10 bases fit TRBD1. The junction had 6 bases not matched to a gene; V was cut back by 3 bases and J by 7 bases. CDR3 length equals 16 residues. Germline-derived CDR1 and CDR2 are MGHDK and SYGVNS. The CDR3: CASSDWTGGDNSPLHF. The CDR3, as DNA: TGTGCCAGCAGTGATTGGACAGGGGGGGACAATTCACCCCTCCACTTT.

The chain joins TRBV7-3 to TRBJ2-5, with D uncertain. This CDR3 contains 13 residues. The V end lost 2 bases, the J end lost 1 base, and 5 bases lay between the germline ends. Germline V CDR1 and CDR2: SGHTA, FQGTGA. The CDR3 protein is CASSLHTQETQYF. Written as DNA, the CDR3 is TGTGCCAGCAGCTTACATACCCAAGAGACCCAGTACTTC. Filled out from reference TRBV7-3 and TRBJ2-5, the complete variable domain reads GAGVSQTPSNKVTEKGKYVELRCDPISGHTALYWYRQSLGQGPEFLIYFQGTGAADDSGLPNDRFFAVRPEGSVSTLKIQRTERGDSAVYLCASSLHTQETQYFGPGTRLLVL.

This clonotype was detected many times. CDR3 amino acids: CAGSGQENEKLFF. In nucleotides, the CDR3 is TGTGCCGGCTCGGGACAGGAAAATGAAAAACTGTTTTTT. This chain uses TRBV2 with TRBJ1-4, with 8 nucleotides matching TRBD1. V trimming: 11 bases; J trimming: 5 bases; junction bases outside the gene matches: 7. This CDR3 spans 13 amino acids. Germline V CDR1 and CDR2: SNHLY, FYNNEI.

Worth noting for this clonotype: A read error may be the cause here, since a much bigger clone is one base away. V usage is TRBV20-1 and J usage is TRBJ2-1, with a tentative D call TRBD1 (5 bases). CDR3 length: 14 amino acids. From germline, CDR1 is DFQATT and CDR2 SNEGSKA (reference sequence). Trimming shortened V by 5 bases and J by 5 bases, and 16 bases separated the two germline ends. The CDR3 DNA reads as TGCAGTGCTGGCCCCCAGGACATAGACAATGAGCAGTTCTTC. Protein sequence: CSAGPQDIDNEQFF.

This clonotype was seen ten or more times. The chain carries TRBV20-1 and TRBJ2-3; 16 bases match TRBD2. V was clipped by 4 bases and J by 0 bases; unmatched bases: 7. This CDR3 comprises 18 residues. CDR1 DFQATT and CDR2 SNEGSKA come from the germline V gene (reference sequence). CDR3 loop: CSATPGLAGGYSTDTQYF. The DNA for the CDR3 is TGCAGTGCTACACCGGGACTAGCGGGGGGGTATAGCACAGATACGCAGTATTTT.

This chain uses TRBV6-1 with TRBJ2-5; TRBD2 matches 10 bases. CDR3 size: 15 residues. The J segment lost 2 bases and the V segment lost 7 bases, leaving 7 bases of the junction unmatched. CDR1 is MNHNS, CDR2 SASEGT, per germline. The CDR3 loop is CASKIAGGLQETQYF. The CDR3, as DNA: TGTGCCAGCAAAATAGCGGGGGGACTACAAGAGACCCAGTACTTC.

The sample holds a few counts of this clonotype. The CDR3 nucleotides are TGTGCCAGTGATACAGGGCGGATGGCTTTCTTT. Amino acid sequence: CASDTGRMAFF. The V gene is TRBV19, the J gene TRBJ1-1; possibly TRBD1 for D (6 bases). The CDR3 loop spans 11 amino acids. Germline CDR1 reads LNHDA; CDR2 reads SQIVND (reference sequence). V was trimmed by 8 bases and J by 11 bases, leaving 15 bases between them.

This clonotype was counted ten times or more. The V and J genes are TRBV7-8 and TRBJ1-5; D is unclear. The V gene's germline CDR1 is SGHVS and CDR2 FQNEAQ. Trimming took 4 bases from V and 0 from J, leaving 19 bases between them. The CDR3 consists of 18 residues. The CDR3 region has the DNA TGTGCCAGCAGCTCTCGCGTGTACCTGACTTATAGCAATCAGCCCCAGCATTTT. Translated, it gives CASSSRVYLTYSNQPQHF. The full variable domain, rest sourced from reference TRBV7-8 and TRBJ1-5, is GAGVSQSPRYKVAKRGQDVALRCDPISGHVSLFWYQQALGQGPEFLTYFQNEAQLDKSGLPSDRFFAERPEGSVSTLKIQRTQQEDSAVYLCASSSRVYLTYSNQPQHFGDGTRLSIL.

This clonotype was seen repeatedly, ten times or more. This chain connects TRBV7-8 to TRBJ2-3; D is undetermined. Germline V gene lookup returns CDR1 SGHVS and CDR2 FQNEAQ. The V and J ends lost 1 base and 10 bases respectively, with 9 bases between them. The CDR3 loop spans 12 amino acids. For the CDR3, the DNA is TGTGCCAGCAGCTTAGGACCCGGGTCGCAGTATTTT. Translating gives CASSLGPGSQYF.

This clonotype appeared many times. CDR3 loop: CASRRLAGPNTGELFF. The CDR3 coding sequence is TGTGCCAGCAGGCGACTAGCGGGACCTAACACCGGGGAGCTGTTTTTT. V gene TRBV11-2 combines with J gene TRBJ2-2; 11 bases agree with TRBD2. V lost 6 bases to trimming and J lost 2 bases; unmatched junction nucleotides: 5. This CDR3 spans 16 amino acids. Germline V CDR1 and CDR2: SGHAT, FQNNGV.

At least ten counts were recorded for this clonotype. This chain uses TRBV28 with TRBJ1-5; weak D call: TRBD1 (6 bases). This CDR3 region has 17 residues. The germline V gene has CDR1 MDHEN and CDR2 SYDVKM. Trimming removed 6 bases from V and 0 bases from J, with 18 bases in between. The CDR3 nucleotides are TGTGCCAGCAGCCAGACAGGCGTCCTCAATAGCAATCAGCCCCAGCATTTT. Translated: CASSQTGVLNSNQPQHF.

This clonotype was observed many times. The V and J genes are TRBV2 and TRBJ1-6; no clear D gene. Trimming left V 8 bases short and J 8 bases short, with 16 bases between. The CDR3 runs to 14 residues. Germline V lookup: CDR1 SNHLY, CDR2 FYNNEI. This chain's CDR3 is CASADRTAYSPLHF. DNA for the CDR3: TGTGCCAGCGCTGATCGTACAGCATATTCACCCCTCCACTTT.

Many counts were recorded for this clonotype. CDR3 residues: CASSQEGSGRGETQYF. The CDR3 DNA reads TGCGCCAGCAGCCAAGAAGGGAGTGGCCGCGGGGAAACGCAGTATTTT. The chain links TRBV4-3 to TRBJ2-3, with D tentatively TRBD2 (6 bases). Looked up from germline, CDR1 is LGHNA and CDR2 is YSLEER. This CDR3 has 16 amino acids. Trimming removed 0 bases at V and 9 bases at J, with 19 bases between.